Listed here is a single TCR beta chain. This sample is drawn from a study of blood T cell repertoires in COVID-19. Study information: From T cells, B-cell-depleted T cells, or PBMCs came the material, which was cDNA or gDNA.

Study members were between about 18 and 95 years old and lived in 24 US regions. Cohort allocation depended upon clinical history that participants reported. The study counted Cohort 3 donors as recovered given two negative PCRs, clearance, or symptom resolution. V was cut by 8 bases and J by 6 bases, with 17 bases left in between. The CDR3 has 14 residues. Germline V CDR1 and CDR2: KGHSH, LQKENI. Sequenced by immunoSEQ multiplex PCR; TCRdb stores in-frame clones only, minus some. Seen here are almost 250,000 clones, approximately 90% observed once, and the top ten hold about 4%. V and J are TRBV18 and TRBJ2-1, with D maybe TRBD1 (6 bases). This sequence was found in a woman in her twenties or thirties who had recovered from COVID-19. The sample consisted of PBMCs or T cells enriched from blood (not recorded which). The CDR3 is CASVHRQGGNEQFF. In DNA form, the CDR3 reads TGTGCCAGCGTTCACCGACAAGGGGGCAATGAGCAGTTCTTC.